The present entry profiles one T cell receptor beta chain with its context. No antigen is known for it. A commercial ELISA kit detecting HCMV-specific IgG in serum was used to determine HCMV serostatus. Peripheral blood mononuclear cells were isolated from blood by Ficoll density gradient centrifugation. The germline V gene encodes CDR1 MNHEY and CDR2 SMNVEV (reference sequence). Counted from cysteine to phenylalanine, this CDR3 has 14 amino acids. The nucleotide record is missing. This sample was taken from a study of T cells expressing NK-cell markers (dated by TCRdb to about 2020). Notes on the research overall: In sorted CD3+CD56+NKG2C+, CD3+CD56+NKG2C- and CD3+CD56-NKG2C+ T-cell subsets from eight or nine donors, TCR beta-chain repertoires were profiled. The study sequenced eight donors, all healthy volunteers chosen at random: three men and five women. Of the eight sequenced donors, seven were found to be HCMV-seropositive and one was found to be HCMV-seronegative. Sequencing of the libraries produced 2 x 150 bp reads on Illumina HiSeq 2000/2500, MiSeq or NextSeq. Overall study outcomes, separate from this receptor: Those dominant clonotypes were again the most abundant among CD3+CD56-NKG2C+ cells in several donors, at about 25-60.1%. Whether the expanded NKG2C-expressing T cell clones were specific for HCMV antigens remained unclear. For over five donors, the dominant CD3+CD56+NKG2C+ clonotypes were among the top 10 CD8+ clonotypes and accounted for about 1.0-8% of CD8+ T cells.

TCRdb lists the instrument as Illumina HiSeq 2000. TCR beta cDNA libraries were made by 5'RACE template switching that added a universal primer site and unique molecular identifiers. cDNA synthesis was primed from the TCR beta constant segment and was followed by two successive PCR amplification steps. The original pipeline was this. MIGEC was used to demultiplex reads and group reads by UMI, and MiTCR was used to assemble and quantify clonotypes. To remove erroneous sequences, TCR cDNA sequences were retained only when supported by two or more reads. The tcR package was used for downstream repertoire analysis, with clonotypes matched between fractions based on CDR3 nucleotide sequence plus V segment. VDJmatch was used to annotate antigen specificity against VDJdb, with one amino acid substitution allowed in CDR3. TCRdb reprocessed the reads and lists each CDR3 protein sequence as a single entry, with no DNA. Here the V and J calls rest on TCRdb's processing, not on the authors' analysis. The sample table holds roughly 390,000 distinct CDR3 sequences. In total, the top ten clones hold about 11% of the sample.

This TCR derives from a woman aged 45-60 years in good health. Donor details come from another sample of the same person, matched by shared clones. The V and J genes are TRBV27 and TRBJ2-5; TCRdb's D call of TRBD2 is untestable without DNA. The sequencing input was blood T cells: a sorted CD56 or NKG2C T cell subset, CD4+ or CD8+ T cells, or bulk PBMC T cells (not recorded which). CDR3 reads: CASSPLGLRETQYF.